A single sample is the source of the 13 T cell receptor beta chains below, sequenced in a study of shared clonotypes between healthy human individuals. Terminally differentiated effector memory CD45RA+ cells were excluded from the naive CD8 cells, which were CD45RO-negative and positively selected for CCR7. Generated by immunoSEQ multiplex PCR, the TCRdb table keeps only in-frame clones and is missing some. The data hold about 820,000 clones, with 90% to 95% observed a single time. The specimen sequenced was naive CD8+ T cells sorted from blood. These TCRs come from a man aged 30 to 39 in good health.

This clone was seen just once. The chain couples TRBV27 to TRBJ2-1; 9 bases are shared with TRBD2. The V gene end was trimmed by 8 bases and the J gene end by 4 bases; junction bases not matched to a gene: 3. The CDR3 totals 13 residues. CDR1 and CDR2 from the germline V gene are MNHEY and SMNVEV (reference sequence). CDR3 in amino acids: CASATSGYNEQFF. CDR3 bases: TGTGCCAGCGCGACTAGCGGTTACAATGAGCAGTTCTTC.

CDR3 residues: CASRTSGREQYF. The CDR3 region has the DNA TGTGCCAGCAGGACTAGCGGGAGAGAGCAGTACTTC. The rearrangement joins TRBV28 to TRBJ2-7, with 12 bases identical to TRBD2. This CDR3 comprises 12 residues. With V trimmed by 6 bases and J by 7 bases, 1 base remained unmatched. Germline lookup yields CDR1 MDHEN and CDR2 SYDVKM.

The chain combines TRBV9 with TRBJ2-3; 8 bases agree with TRBD2. The germline V gene has CDR1 SGDLS and CDR2 YYNGEE. J was trimmed by 4 bases and V by 6 bases; bases with no gene match: 7. This CDR3 region has 14 residues. This chain's CDR3 is CASTSGLASDTQYF. The CDR3 DNA follows: TGTGCCAGCACATCAGGACTAGCTTCAGATACGCAGTATTTT. Full variable domain (rest looked up from reference TRBV9 and TRBJ2-3): DSGVTQTPKHLITATGQRVTLRCSPRSGDLSVYWYQQSLDQGLQFLIQYYNGEERAKGNILERFSAQQFPDLHSELNLSSLELGDSALYFCASTSGLASDTQYFGPGTRLTVL.

The genes are TRBV11-2 and TRBJ2-1; D is ambiguous. The CDR3 spans 17 residues. CDR1 SGHAT and CDR2 FQNNGV come from the germline V gene. V lost 4 bases, J lost 2 bases, and 18 bases lay in between. CDR3 coding DNA: TGTGCCAGCAGCTCCGGGCTTTTCCTAGAGCCCTACAATGAGCAGTTCTTC. It specifies CASSSGLFLEPYNEQFF.

This clone was seen just once. The chain has TRBV7-2 and TRBJ1-4; D perhaps matches TRBD1 (5 bases). The V gene's germline CDR1 is SGHTA and CDR2 FQGNSA. CDR3 size: 15 residues. Trimming pared 0 bases from V and 2 bases from J, leaving 7 bases between. As DNA, the CDR3 is TGTGCCAGCAGCTTAGCCAGGGCTACTAATGAAAAACTGTTTTTT. Protein: CASSLARATNEKLFF.

About this clone itself: Other DNA sequences in this sample translate to the same CDR3. The J gene is TRBJ2-1, the V gene TRBV9; possible D gene TRBD2, 6 bases. The length of the CDR3 is 11 residues. Germline CDR1 and CDR2: SGDLS and YYNGEE. Trimming cost V 5 bases and J 6 bases, with 6 bases left between them. CDR3: CASRRGNEQFF. The CDR3 nucleotides are TGTGCCAGCAGGCGGGGCAATGAGCAGTTCTTC.

This clone turned up a few times. The gene calls are TRBV28 and TRBJ2-7; D is perhaps TRBD2 (6 bases). This CDR3 comprises 14 residues. The germline V gene encodes CDR1 MDHEN and CDR2 SYDVKM. V was cut by 3 bases and J by 2 bases, with 11 bases left in between. The DNA for the CDR3 is TGTGCCAGCAGTTTCGGGAGTGACCCCTACGAGCAGTACTTC. Amino acids: CASSFGSDPYEQYF.

V usage is TRBV9 and J usage is TRBJ2-1, with unresolved D. Germline assignment: CDR1 SGDLS and CDR2 YYNGEE. This CDR3 is built from 17 residues. V was shortened by 4 bases and J by 4 bases, with 21 bases between the two germline ends. CDR3 in amino acids: CASSRIWSLGEYNEQFF. The DNA of the CDR3 is TGTGCCAGCAGCCGAATATGGAGTCTGGGCGAGTACAATGAGCAGTTCTTC.

The chain's CDR3 is CASSAPGGQGPFSDTQYF. The CDR3 DNA reads as TGTGCCAGCAGCGCACCCGGAGGACAGGGTCCTTTTTCCGATACGCAGTATTTT. This sequence joins TRBV5-8 and TRBJ2-3; the match to TRBD1 covers 8 bases. This CDR3 has 18 amino acids. The V and J ends lost 4 bases and 6 bases, in that order; junction bases with no gene match: 19. CDR1 is SGHTS, CDR2 YDEGEE, per germline.

The rearrangement uses TRBV27 and TRBJ1-2, with TRBD1 matching over 8 bases. This CDR3 is 17 amino acids long. Germline CDR1 is MNHEY and CDR2 is SMNVEV (reference sequence). The V and J ends lost 5 bases and 3 bases, in that order; junction bases with no gene match: 14. CDR3 DNA sequence: TGTGCCAGCAGTCTTATGGCGGGACAGGCAAATTACTATGGCTACACCTTC. Translated, it gives CASSLMAGQANYYGYTF.

The J gene is TRBJ1-3, the V gene TRBV5-1; D is ambiguous. CDR3 length: 13 residues. Germline V CDR1 and CDR2: SGHRS, YFSETQ. Between the trimmed V and J ends, which lost 0 bases and 9 bases, there was a span of 10 bases. The CDR3 sequence is CASSLAGERTIYF. CDR3 DNA: TGCGCCAGCAGCTTGGCGGGTGAGCGCACCATATATTTT.

The CDR3 DNA reads as TGTGCCAGCAGCATGGGGTGGGAGGGAAGCACAGATACGCAGTATTTT. Its translation is CASSMGWEGSTDTQYF. J is TRBJ2-3 and V is TRBV7-9; 7 bases are shared with TRBD2. V was clipped by 5 bases and J by 0 bases; unmatched bases: 8. The CDR3 loop spans 16 amino acids. Per germline, CDR1 SEHNR and CDR2 FQNEAQ (reference sequence). The full variable domain, its missing parts supplied by reference TRBV7-9 and TRBJ2-3, is DTGVSQNPRHKITKRGQNVTFRCDPISEHNRLYWYRQTLGQGPEFLTYFQNEAQLEKSRLLSDRFSAERPKGSFSTLEIQRTEQGDSAMYLCASSMGWEGSTDTQYFGPGTRLTVL.

This chain uses TRBV7-9 with TRBJ2-7, with D perhaps TRBD1 (5 bases). V was cut by 1 base and J by 0 bases, with 10 bases left in between. This CDR3 spans 15 amino acids. Germline V gene lookup returns CDR1 SEHNR and CDR2 FQNEAQ (reference sequence). CDR3 DNA sequence: TGTGCCAGCAGCTTAGACAGGTTCCCCTCCTACGAGCAGTACTTC. Its translation: CASSLDRFPSYEQYF.